This T cell receptor beta chain was found in a study of T-cell reconstitution after alpha-beta-depleted transplantation in children. In this sample, this clonotype turned up many times. No antigen is known for it. TCRbeta library preparation incorporated unique molecular identifiers. TCRdb re-called the PCR reads through MiXCR, storing one row per CDR3 protein. The data contain roughly 280,000 distinct CDR3 sequences, 9.5% to 13% of them singletons. The study, taken as a whole, reports: Several hundred expanded graft clones reportedly were the source of alpha-beta T cells about two months after transplant. It was newly produced T cells that mostly accounted for T-cell counts and diversity one year after transplant. Recipient T cells and thymic progenitors that survived were the source of the high TCRbeta diversity seen at day 60 in some patients.

With V trimmed by 1 base and J by 9 bases, 27 bases remained unmatched. CDR1 is DFQATT and CDR2 is SNEGSKA in the germline V gene (reference sequence). There are 20 residues in the CDR3. The V and J genes are TRBV20-1 and TRBJ2-1; 7 positions agree with TRBD2. The origin of this receptor is a male patient under 10 years old who had a stem cell transplant for chronic granulomatous disease, so the T cells may come from the graft donor. Sequences were derived from peripheral blood, sampled 180 days after TCRalphabeta/CD19-depleted stem cell transplant. CDR3 coding DNA: TGCAGTGCTAGAGTGTTTGGGACCCAATTTTTTCCGGCGGGAGCTAGTGAGCAGTTCTTC. It is translated as CSARVFGTQFFPAGASEQFF.